These T cell receptor beta chains were read from a single sample in a study of CD8 T cells in ankylosing spondylitis. TCRdb re-called the 5' RACE reads with MiXCR, one entry per CDR3 protein. The sample lists approximately 400,000 distinct CDR3 sequences, approximately 17% occurring once. The material sequenced was blood, either unsorted or a sorted T cell fraction (not recorded which). The receptors come from a male donor with ankylosing spondylitis. CDR3s include the opening cysteine and the closing phenylalanine or tryptophan. A D gene is named only where the DNA matches it firmly. Expanded clones get a size class; other rows say once, few or many, or leave the size out.

V: TRBV5-1; D: -; J: TRBJ2-5; size: -; CDR3: CASSLGSGTGEGETQYF; DNA: TGCGCCAGCAGCTTGGGCAGCGGGACAGGAGAGGGGGAGACCCAGTACTTC
V: TRBV7-2; D: TRBD1; J: TRBJ1-2; size: few; CDR3: CASSLAYRQGYSGYTF; DNA: TGTGCCAGCAGCTTAGCATATCGACAGGGATACTCTGGCTACACCTTC
V: TRBV12-3/TRBV12-4; D: TRBD1; J: TRBJ2-3; size: many; CDR3: CASSLPGTGTDTQYF; DNA: TGTGCCAGCAGTCTTCCCGGGACAGGGACAGATACGCAGTATTTT
V: TRBV10-3; D: TRBD1; J: TRBJ2-6; size: -; CDR3: CAISSRTGGASGANVLTF; DNA: TGTGCCATCAGTTCCCGGACAGGGGGCGCCTCTGGGGCCAACGTCCTGACTTTC
V: TRBV7-2; D: TRBD2; J: TRBJ2-3; size: few; CDR3: CASSLLSGSVDTQYF; DNA: TGTGCCAGCAGCTTGTTGAGCGGGAGTGTAGATACGCAGTATTTT
V: TRBV29-1; D: TRBD1; J: TRBJ1-2; size: many; CDR3: CSAIDTGAHPGYTF; DNA: TGCAGCGCCATAGATACAGGGGCCCATCCCGGCTACACCTTC
V: TRBV18; D: TRBD1; J: TRBJ2-6; size: -; CDR3: CASSPGQGVVSGANVLTF; DNA: TGTGCCAGCTCACCGGGACAGGGGGTCGTATCTGGGGCCAACGTCCTGACTTTC
V: TRBV20-1; D: TRBD2; J: TRBJ2-1; size: few; CDR3: CSASHRRGGRYNEQFF; DNA: TGCAGTGCTAGTCATCGGCGTGGCGGGAGGTACAATGAGCAGTTCTTC
V: TRBV12-3/TRBV12-4; D: -; J: TRBJ2-3; size: many; CDR3: CASSTGGKADTQYF; DNA: TGTGCCAGCAGCACGGGTGGAAAGGCAGATACGCAGTATTTT
V: TRBV20-1; D: -; J: TRBJ2-3; size: few; CDR3: CSARWRGPADTQYF; DNA: TGCAGTGCTAGATGGCGGGGCCCCGCAGATACGCAGTATTTT
V: TRBV7-8; D: -; J: TRBJ2-5; size: -; CDR3: CASSAKGGYQETQYF; DNA: TGTGCCAGCAGCGCCAAAGGAGGGTACCAAGAGACCCAGTACTTC
V: TRBV7-2; D: -; J: TRBJ2-3; size: few; CDR3: CASSPGMGSDTQYF; DNA: TGTGCCAGCAGCCCAGGAATGGGGTCAGATACGCAGTATTTT
V: TRBV4-1; D: -; J: TRBJ1-2; size: -; CDR3: CASSQESEAILRGYGYTF; DNA: TGCGCCAGCAGCCAAGAATCCGAGGCTATTTTACGGGGCTATGGCTACACCTTC
V: TRBV7-9; D: -; J: TRBJ2-7; size: -; CDR3: CASSPRLEQYF; DNA: TGTGCCAGCAGCCCAAGACTGGAGCAGTACTTC
V: TRBV6-2/TRBV6-3; D: -; J: TRBJ1-1; size: -; CDR3: CASSRATPTANTEAFF; DNA: TGTGCCAGCAGCCGCGCAACCCCGACAGCGAACACTGAAGCTTTCTTT
V: TRBV20-1; D: -; J: TRBJ2-2; size: few; CDR3: CSARGGNGGANTGELFF; DNA: TGCAGTGCTAGAGGGGGGAACGGAGGGGCGAACACCGGGGAGCTGTTTTTT
V: TRBV5-5; D: TRBD2; J: TRBJ2-7; size: -; CDR3: CASSLDPGGEQYF; DNA: TGTGCCAGCAGCTTAGACCCGGGGGGCGAGCAGTACTTC
V: TRBV7-9; D: TRBD1; J: TRBJ2-3; size: few; CDR3: CASSLGRTGHSDTQYF; DNA: TGTGCCAGCAGCTTAGGAAGGACAGGACATTCAGATACGCAGTATTTT
V: TRBV7-2; D: -; J: TRBJ2-7; size: few; CDR3: CASSLEGRHEQYF; DNA: TGTGCCAGCAGCTTAGAGGGGAGGCACGAGCAGTACTTC
V: TRBV5-1; D: TRBD1; J: TRBJ2-7; size: many; CDR3: CASSTGQGFYEQYF; DNA: TGCGCCAGCAGCACGGGACAGGGGTTCTACGAGCAGTACTTC
V: TRBV4-3; D: TRBD1; J: TRBJ1-1; size: many; CDR3: CASSQEWGTGAGTEAFF; DNA: TGCGCCAGCAGCCAAGAATGGGGGACAGGGGCAGGGACTGAAGCTTTCTTT
V: TRBV5-5; D: TRBD2; J: TRBJ2-7; size: -; CDR3: CASSLWASGYYEQYF; DNA: TGTGCCAGCAGCTTGTGGGCTAGCGGGTACTACGAGCAGTACTTC